This T cell receptor beta chain was documented in a study of blood T cell repertoires in COVID-19. Clones were sequenced by immunoSEQ multiplex PCR, and TCRdb holds only the in-frame ones, with some missing. This table has over 350,000 clones, around nine tenths appearing once. Losses at the gene ends were 5 bases for V and 7 bases for J; bases not matched to a gene: 16. The CDR3 has 17 residues. The germline gives CDR1 SGHVS, CDR2 FQNEAQ. The chain combines TRBV7-8 with TRBJ2-3, with 9 positions matching TRBD2. Sequencing input: PBMCs or T cells enriched from blood (not recorded which). The clonotype was recovered from a woman aged 45-65 years who had recovered from COVID-19. CDR3 loop: CASSDKQLAGGPNTQYF. Here the CDR3 DNA reads TGTGCCAGCAGCGACAAACAGTTGGCGGGGGGGCCGAATACGCAGTATTTT.